This T cell receptor beta chain was profiled in a study of CD8+CD57+ T cells in acquired aplastic anemia. Study in general: DNA per sorted CD4+ or CD8+ sample ranged about 0.17 to 30 ug, averaging about 3 ug. Study observations and caveats: The study identified more than 25 CD8+ CDR3 sequences shared by patients and controls. Patient and control CD8+ Simpson's diversity was not significantly different.

CD8+CD57+ cell expansion had been shown by flow cytometry in patients chosen for sequencing. Comment on this clonotype: Its target is unknown.

Trimming took off 5 bases at V and 1 base at J, with 11 bases between the two ends. Germline values: CDR1 SEHNR, CDR2 FQNEAQ (reference sequence). This CDR3 spans 14 amino acids. Genomic DNA acted as the template from which TCR beta VDJ combination and CDR3 sequence profiling were carried out. TCRdb ran MiXCR on the reads and lists one entry per CDR3 protein. The table has hundreds of thousands of distinct CDR3 sequences, less than 85% seen once. The chain joins TRBV7-9 to TRBJ2-5; D is unclear. The TCR sequence derives from a human donor with aplastic anemia. Sequencing was done on a sample of sorted CD4+, CD8+, or CD8+CD57+ T cells (not recorded which) from PBMCs. Here the CDR3 reads CASSIGRSQETQYF. The CDR3 DNA sequence: TGTGCCAGCAGCATAGGCAGAAGCCAAGAGACCCAGTACTTC.